A selection of T cell receptor beta chains follows, all from one sample in a study of response to subunit inactivated influenza vaccine. A single record per CDR3 protein comes from TCRdb applying MiXCR to the RT-PCR reads. The sample has approximately 300,000 distinct CDR3 sequences; about 20% are singletons. The starting material was PBMCs from blood, obtained roughly 20 months after vaccination. These TCRs come from a man aged 45 to 70 who received an inactivated influenza vaccine. Each CDR3 is given with its conserved first and last residue. The order of the fields is D gene, J gene, clone size, V gene, CDR3 protein, CDR3 DNA. The D gene is left open where the match is weak. Rows may omit the clone size; those that give it use once, few, many or a size class.

D gene: NA
J gene: TRBJ1-3
clone size: few
V gene: TRBV12-3/TRBV12-4
CDR3 protein: CASTLGQLSSGNTIYF
CDR3 DNA: TGTGCCAGCACCCTGGGGCAGTTAAGCTCTGGAAACACCATATATTTT

D gene: NA
J gene: TRBJ2-3
clone size: NA
V gene: TRBV4-2
CDR3 protein: CASSQDLNPDTQYF
CDR3 DNA: TGTGCCAGCAGCCAAGATCTAAACCCAGATACGCAGTATTTT

D gene: NA
J gene: TRBJ2-3
clone size: NA
V gene: TRBV7-2
CDR3 protein: CASSDLGVRTTDTQYF
CDR3 DNA: TGTGCCAGCAGCGACCTTGGTGTCAGAACCACAGATACGCAGTATTTT

D gene: NA
J gene: TRBJ2-7
clone size: NA
V gene: TRBV20-1
CDR3 protein: CSASGASYEQYF
CDR3 DNA: TGCAGTGCTAGCGGGGCGTCCTACGAGCAGTACTTC

D gene: TRBD1
J gene: TRBJ1-2
clone size: NA
V gene: TRBV6-1
CDR3 protein: CASRPGGGYGYTF
CDR3 DNA: TGTGCCAGCAGACCAGGGGGGGGCTATGGCTACACCTTC

D gene: TRBD1
J gene: TRBJ2-2
clone size: NA
V gene: TRBV24-1
CDR3 protein: CATSEPGQGNTGELFF
CDR3 DNA: TGTGCCACCAGTGAGCCGGGACAGGGGAACACCGGGGAGCTGTTTTTT

D gene: TRBD1
J gene: TRBJ1-2
clone size: many
V gene: TRBV29-1
CDR3 protein: CSARDRGGYGYTF
CDR3 DNA: TGCAGCGCCCGGGACAGGGGAGGTTATGGCTACACCTTC

D gene: NA
J gene: TRBJ1-1
clone size: NA
V gene: TRBV19
CDR3 protein: CASSNQRFTEAFF
CDR3 DNA: TGTGCCAGTAGTAATCAGCGGTTCACTGAAGCTTTCTTT

D gene: NA
J gene: TRBJ1-6
clone size: NA
V gene: TRBV7-8
CDR3 protein: CASSPQVASPSPLHF
CDR3 DNA: TGTGCCAGCAGCCCGCAGGTGGCGTCTCCTTCACCCCTCCACTTT

D gene: NA
J gene: TRBJ1-3
clone size: few
V gene: TRBV20-1
CDR3 protein: CSAEQGVRRNTIYF
CDR3 DNA: TGCAGTGCTGAGCAGGGAGTGAGGAGAAACACCATATATTTT

D gene: TRBD1
J gene: TRBJ1-1
clone size: many
V gene: TRBV11-2
CDR3 protein: CASSFFGGQGYTEAFF
CDR3 DNA: TGTGCCAGCAGCTTCTTCGGGGGACAGGGATACACTGAAGCTTTCTTT

D gene: NA
J gene: TRBJ1-5
clone size: few
V gene: TRBV6-5
CDR3 protein: CASSYSGGPQPQHF
CDR3 DNA: TGTGCCAGCAGTTACTCTGGGGGGCCCCAGCCCCAGCATTTT

D gene: NA
J gene: TRBJ1-3
clone size: few
V gene: TRBV4-3
CDR3 protein: CASSQDPYSAAGNTIYF
CDR3 DNA: TGCGCCAGCAGCCAAGACCCTTACAGTGCTGCTGGAAACACCATATATTTT

D gene: NA
J gene: TRBJ2-7
clone size: NA
V gene: TRBV29-1
CDR3 protein: CSVEGGAGYEQYF
CDR3 DNA: TGCAGCGTTGAAGGGGGGGCGGGTTACGAGCAGTACTTC

D gene: NA
J gene: TRBJ1-1
clone size: many
V gene: TRBV7-8
CDR3 protein: CASSVGTAEAFF
CDR3 DNA: TGTGCCAGCAGCGTTGGGACCGCAGAAGCTTTCTTT

D gene: NA
J gene: TRBJ1-5
clone size: NA
V gene: TRBV6-2/TRBV6-3
CDR3 protein: CASSYSRGWSQPQHF
CDR3 DNA: TGTGCCAGCAGTTACTCGAGGGGTTGGAGTCAGCCCCAGCATTTT

D gene: NA
J gene: TRBJ1-5
clone size: NA
V gene: TRBV24-1
CDR3 protein: CATSDFNGNQPQHF
CDR3 DNA: TGTGCCACCAGTGATTTCAACGGGAATCAGCCCCAGCATTTT

D gene: NA
J gene: TRBJ2-4
clone size: few
V gene: TRBV18
CDR3 protein: CASSPGQRAKNIQYF
CDR3 DNA: TGTGCCAGCTCACCAGGACAGAGAGCCAAAAACATTCAGTACTTC

D gene: NA
J gene: TRBJ1-5
clone size: few
V gene: TRBV5-1
CDR3 protein: CASSLDGTSNQPQHF
CDR3 DNA: TGCGCCAGCAGCTTGGACGGAACTAGCAATCAGCCCCAGCATTTT

D gene: TRBD2
J gene: TRBJ2-5
clone size: NA
V gene: TRBV7-8
CDR3 protein: CASSRGRVLETQYF
CDR3 DNA: TGTGCCAGCAGCCGGGGGAGGGTACTGGAGACCCAGTACTTC

D gene: NA
J gene: TRBJ2-7
clone size: NA
V gene: TRBV20-1
CDR3 protein: CSAEAVPGSYEQYF
CDR3 DNA: TGCAGTGCTGAAGCGGTTCCCGGATCGTACGAGCAGTACTTC

D gene: TRBD1
J gene: TRBJ1-2
clone size: few
V gene: TRBV29-1
CDR3 protein: CSVDSGDRGWANGYTF
CDR3 DNA: TGCAGCGTTGACTCCGGGGACAGGGGGTGGGCTAATGGCTACACCTTC

D gene: NA
J gene: TRBJ2-1
clone size: NA
V gene: TRBV29-1
CDR3 protein: CSVVPSSYNEQFF
CDR3 DNA: TGCAGCGTTGTGCCGAGCTCCTACAATGAGCAGTTCTTC

D gene: TRBD1
J gene: TRBJ1-5
clone size: few
V gene: TRBV28
CDR3 protein: CASSSPIPTGGKQPQHF
CDR3 DNA: TGTGCCAGCAGTTCGCCAATACCAACAGGGGGGAAGCAGCCCCAGCATTTT

D gene: NA
J gene: TRBJ1-1
clone size: NA
V gene: TRBV29-1
CDR3 protein: CSVVGSLPAPEAFF
CDR3 DNA: TGCAGCGTTGTAGGTTCATTACCGGCCCCTGAAGCTTTCTTT

D gene: TRBD2
J gene: TRBJ2-5
clone size: NA
V gene: TRBV5-4
CDR3 protein: CASSLDGGGQETQYF
CDR3 DNA: TGTGCCAGCAGCTTGGACGGGGGGGGTCAAGAGACCCAGTACTTC

D gene: TRBD1
J gene: TRBJ2-1
clone size: few
V gene: TRBV7-6
CDR3 protein: CASSHPMGTGSNNEQFF
CDR3 DNA: TGTGCCAGCAGCCACCCGATGGGGACAGGGAGCAACAATGAGCAGTTCTTC

D gene: NA
J gene: TRBJ1-2
clone size: NA
V gene: TRBV3-1
CDR3 protein: CASSQDLPTFQGPGGYTF
CDR3 DNA: TGTGCCAGCAGCCAAGATCTCCCAACGTTCCAGGGACCGGGGGGCTACACCTTC

D gene: NA
J gene: TRBJ1-5
clone size: NA
V gene: TRBV12-3/TRBV12-4
CDR3 protein: CASSLFIVGQPQHF
CDR3 DNA: TGTGCCAGCAGTTTATTTATAGTGGGTCAGCCCCAGCATTTT

D gene: TRBD1
J gene: TRBJ1-5
clone size: NA
V gene: TRBV6-2/TRBV6-3
CDR3 protein: CATLPGGTVNQPQHF
CDR3 DNA: TGTGCCACCCTTCCGGGGGGGACAGTTAATCAGCCCCAGCATTTT

D gene: NA
J gene: TRBJ1-1
clone size: few
V gene: TRBV6-5
CDR3 protein: CASSYLRTVMNTEAFF
CDR3 DNA: TGTGCCAGCAGTTACCTCCGGACGGTCATGAACACTGAAGCTTTCTTT

D gene: NA
J gene: TRBJ2-7
clone size: NA
V gene: TRBV10-3
CDR3 protein: CAISVSTLASSYEQYF
CDR3 DNA: TGTGCCATCAGTGTCTCCACTCTAGCGTCCTCCTACGAGCAGTACTTC

D gene: NA
J gene: TRBJ1-1
clone size: few
V gene: TRBV12-3/TRBV12-4
CDR3 protein: CASSYPRGGGGTEAFF
CDR3 DNA: TGTGCCAGCAGTTACCCCCGAGGAGGGGGGGGCACTGAAGCTTTCTTT

D gene: NA
J gene: TRBJ2-1
clone size: few
V gene: TRBV7-8
CDR3 protein: CASYKEHNEQFF
CDR3 DNA: TGTGCCAGTTACAAGGAACACAATGAGCAGTTCTTC

D gene: NA
J gene: TRBJ2-4
clone size: few
V gene: TRBV11-2
CDR3 protein: CASRPGLAKNIQYF
CDR3 DNA: TGTGCCAGCAGACCGGGACTAGCCAAAAACATTCAGTACTTC

D gene: TRBD1
J gene: TRBJ2-1
clone size: NA
V gene: TRBV12-3/TRBV12-4
CDR3 protein: CASRSGGTVYNEQFF
CDR3 DNA: TGTGCCAGCAGATCCGGTGGGACAGTGTACAATGAGCAGTTCTTC

D gene: NA
J gene: TRBJ1-6
clone size: few
V gene: TRBV6-2/TRBV6-3
CDR3 protein: CASSDRDPRHSPLHF
CDR3 DNA: TGTGCCAGCAGTGACCGGGACCCCCGTCATTCACCCCTCCACTTT

D gene: NA
J gene: TRBJ1-3
clone size: NA
V gene: TRBV9
CDR3 protein: CASTTGGIGNTIYF
CDR3 DNA: TGTGCCAGCACGACGGGCGGAATCGGAAACACCATATATTTT

D gene: NA
J gene: TRBJ2-1
clone size: NA
V gene: TRBV7-8
CDR3 protein: CASSQAPNNEQFF
CDR3 DNA: TGTGCCAGCAGCCAGGCCCCTAACAATGAGCAGTTCTTC